The rows below give T cell receptor beta chains drawn from one sample of a study of T-cell memory formation after mild COVID-19. TCRdb processed the 5' RACE reads anew with MiXCR; each CDR3 protein has one entry. In the table there are 350,000 to 450,000 distinct CDR3 sequences, 20% of which are singletons. Sample: PBMCs or a T cell subset sorted from them (not recorded which). The receptors originated from an adult woman who had mild COVID-19 (a few samples of this study predate the infection). Cell type and time point are not known. CDR3s include the opening cysteine and the closing phenylalanine or tryptophan. Each record gives: clone size, D gene, J gene, V gene, CDR3 DNA, CDR3 protein. A D gene is named only where the DNA matches it firmly. Clone size is given for some rows only: seen once, a few or many times, or a class if the clone is expanded.

size: .
D: .
J: TRBJ1-1
V: TRBV7-9
DNA: TGTGCCAGCAGCGCTCACAGAAGTAGGGGACGGAACACTGAAGCTTTCTTT
CDR3: CASSAHRSRGRNTEAFF

size: few
D: .
J: TRBJ1-1
V: TRBV5-8
DNA: TGTGCCAGCAGCCCGGGACGGAGCACTGAAGCTTTCTTT
CDR3: CASSPGRSTEAFF

size: few
D: TRBD2
J: TRBJ2-7
V: TRBV6-5
DNA: TGTGCCAGCAGTTACCCAAGCGGGAGGGCCCACGAGCAGTACTTC
CDR3: CASSYPSGRAHEQYF

size: once
D: TRBD1
J: TRBJ1-1
V: TRBV29-1
DNA: TGCAGCGTCTCAGACAGGGGTGGAACTGAAGCTTTCTTT
CDR3: CSVSDRGGTEAFF

size: few
D: TRBD1
J: TRBJ2-7
V: TRBV18
DNA: TGTGCCAGCTCACCATTGGAAGGGGGCGGCTACGAGCAGTACTTC
CDR3: CASSPLEGGGYEQYF

size: few
D: .
J: TRBJ2-1
V: TRBV7-6
DNA: TGTGCCAGCAGCTTGGTTCGGGTTCATGAGCAGTTCTTC
CDR3: CASSLVRVHEQFF

size: few
D: TRBD2
J: TRBJ2-3
V: TRBV5-1
DNA: TGCGCCAGCAGCTTGACCGGCGCGACTAGCGGGAGGACAGATACGCAGTATTTT
CDR3: CASSLTGATSGRTDTQYF

size: .
D: .
J: TRBJ1-6
V: TRBV5-1
DNA: TGCGCCAGCAGCTTGGGTCCCCCAAATTCACCCCTCCACTTT
CDR3: CASSLGPPNSPLHF

size: many
D: TRBD1
J: TRBJ2-3
V: TRBV7-6
DNA: TGTGCCAGCAGCTCGACAGGGGGCCAGGATACGCAGTATTTT
CDR3: CASSSTGGQDTQYF

size: few
D: TRBD1
J: TRBJ1-2
V: TRBV30
DNA: TGTGCCTGGACCACCGGACAGGGCCTCTATGGCTACACCTTC
CDR3: CAWTTGQGLYGYTF

size: .
D: .
J: TRBJ2-5
V: TRBV7-9
DNA: TGTGCCAGCAGCTTAGCTGCGGGGTCAGGAAGAGAGACCCAGTACTTC
CDR3: CASSLAAGSGRETQYF

size: .
D: .
J: TRBJ2-7
V: TRBV18
DNA: TGTGCCAGCTCACCAGGTTCGGGGGTTTACTTGTACGAGCAGTACTTC
CDR3: CASSPGSGVYLYEQYF

size: .
D: TRBD1
J: TRBJ1-1
V: TRBV24-1
DNA: TGTGCCACCAGTGAGTCCTTGGGGGACAGAACTGAAGCTTTCTTT
CDR3: CATSESLGDRTEAFF

size: .
D: TRBD1
J: TRBJ2-3
V: TRBV2
DNA: TGTGCCAGCAGTGAAAGGGACAGGCTCACCCACGCAGATACGCAGTATTTT
CDR3: CASSERDRLTHADTQYF

size: few
D: .
J: TRBJ1-6
V: TRBV21-1
DNA: TGTGCCAGCAGCAAAAACCTACAGGGGAAGAATTCACCCCTCCACTTT
CDR3: CASSKNLQGKNSPLHF

size: .
D: TRBD2
J: TRBJ2-3
V: TRBV9
DNA: TGTGCCAGCAGCGCTCGGACTAGCGGGAGGGCGGGAGATACGCAGTATTTT
CDR3: CASSARTSGRAGDTQYF

size: many
D: .
J: TRBJ2-3
V: TRBV5-6
DNA: TGTGCCAGCAGCTTGATGTCAGCTAGCACAGATACGCAGTATTTT
CDR3: CASSLMSASTDTQYF

size: .
D: TRBD2
J: TRBJ2-5
V: TRBV12-3/TRBV12-4
DNA: TGTGCCAGCAGCCCTGGACTAGCGGGAGTAGCGCCACAAGAGACCCAGTACTTC
CDR3: CASSPGLAGVAPQETQYF

size: .
D: .
J: TRBJ2-1
V: TRBV24-1
DNA: TGTGCCACCAGTGATCTCCGGCGTGAGCAGTTCTTC
CDR3: CATSDLRREQFF

size: .
D: TRBD2
J: TRBJ2-1
V: TRBV7-2
DNA: TGTGCCAGCAGCTTAGACATTAGCGGGTCTAACAATGAGCAGTTCTTC
CDR3: CASSLDISGSNNEQFF

size: few
D: TRBD1
J: TRBJ1-1
V: TRBV5-1
DNA: TGCGCCAGCAGTCCTGATACAGGGGGCGATTCCACTTTT
CDR3: CASSPDTGGDSTF

size: few
D: .
J: TRBJ1-1
V: TRBV7-6
DNA: TGTGCCAGCAGCCTAGGCAGGGATGAAGCTTTCTTT
CDR3: CASSLGRDEAFF

size: few
D: TRBD1
J: TRBJ2-7
V: TRBV14
DNA: TGTGCCAGCAGCCAACCGGGACAGGGGGCGCACGAGCAGTACTTC
CDR3: CASSQPGQGAHEQYF

size: .
D: .
J: TRBJ1-2
V: TRBV27
DNA: TGTGCCAGAGAATTGAAAGGGGACTATGGCTACACCTTC
CDR3: CARELKGDYGYTF

size: .
D: TRBD2
J: TRBJ2-3
V: TRBV7-2
DNA: TGTGCCAGCAGCTTAGATCCGACTAGCGGGAGTTGGGGGACAGATACGCAGTATTTT
CDR3: CASSLDPTSGSWGTDTQYF

size: .
D: TRBD2
J: TRBJ2-1
V: TRBV5-1
DNA: TGCGCCAGCAGCTTTGTACTAGCGGGGGGCAACTACAATGAGCAGTTCTTC
CDR3: CASSFVLAGGNYNEQFF

size: .
D: TRBD2
J: TRBJ2-1
V: TRBV5-1
DNA: TGCGCCAGCAGCTTCTCAGGGAGGGGCATCGATGAGCAGTTCTTC
CDR3: CASSFSGRGIDEQFF

size: .
D: TRBD2
J: TRBJ2-7
V: TRBV27
DNA: TGTGCCAGCAGTGGGGGACTAGCGGGAGTATTTATCTACGAGCAGTACTTC
CDR3: CASSGGLAGVFIYEQYF

size: .
D: .
J: TRBJ2-5
V: TRBV12-3/TRBV12-4
DNA: TGTGCCAGCAGTTTACTCGGAGGGGCAGAGACCCAGTACTTC
CDR3: CASSLLGGAETQYF

size: .
D: .
J: TRBJ2-3
V: TRBV5-1
DNA: TGCGCCAGCAGCCCCGGTCTGACCACTAGCACAGATACGCAGTATTTT
CDR3: CASSPGLTTSTDTQYF

size: .
D: TRBD2
J: TRBJ2-7
V: TRBV7-8
DNA: TGTGCCAGCACCGGGAGCGGGGTGGCTGGAAGGCCCGCCGAGCAGTACTTC
CDR3: CASTGSGVAGRPAEQYF

size: .
D: .
J: TRBJ1-2
V: TRBV11-2
DNA: TGTGCCAGCAGCTCCCGGGGTGGCTACACCTTC
CDR3: CASSSRGGYTF

size: .
D: TRBD1
J: TRBJ1-1
V: TRBV5-1
DNA: TGCGCCAGCAGCCCCGTCAGGGGGGATGAAGCTTTCTTT
CDR3: CASSPVRGDEAFF

size: few
D: TRBD2
J: TRBJ2-3
V: TRBV15
DNA: TGTGCCACCAGCAAAGGACTAGGTGTGACAGATACGCAGTATTTT
CDR3: CATSKGLGVTDTQYF

size: .
D: TRBD2
J: TRBJ2-5
V: TRBV2
DNA: TGTGCCAGCAGGACTAGCGGGAGTATCGACCAGTACTTC
CDR3: CASRTSGSIDQYF

size: .
D: TRBD1
J: TRBJ2-7
V: TRBV19
DNA: TGTGCCAGTCAAACGGGACAGGGGGCCTACGAGCAGTACTTC
CDR3: CASQTGQGAYEQYF

size: .
D: TRBD1
J: TRBJ2-3
V: TRBV7-3
DNA: TGTGCCAGCAGCCCACAGGGACAGGGGTCAGATACGCAGTATTTT
CDR3: CASSPQGQGSDTQYF

size: few
D: TRBD1
J: TRBJ2-1
V: TRBV7-9
DNA: TGTGCCAGCAGCTTAAAGTGGGACAGGGTCCACAATGAGCAGTTCTTC
CDR3: CASSLKWDRVHNEQFF

size: .
D: .
J: TRBJ2-1
V: TRBV6-2/TRBV6-3
DNA: TGTGCCAGCAGTTACGGTCGTGGTGCTCGACCTAACAATGAGCAGTTCTTC
CDR3: CASSYGRGARPNNEQFF

size: few
D: .
J: TRBJ1-5
V: TRBV2
DNA: TGTGCCAGCAGTGAAGCGCTGGGAAAAGGTCAGCCCCAGCATTTT
CDR3: CASSEALGKGQPQHF

size: few
D: TRBD1
J: TRBJ1-1
V: TRBV20-1
DNA: TGCAGTGCTAGAGAGGGACAGGGACGGATCACTGAAGCTTTCTTT
CDR3: CSAREGQGRITEAFF

size: few
D: .
J: TRBJ1-4
V: TRBV18
DNA: TGTGCCAGCTCACCAGAGGCGACGGAACCCGCTAATGAAAAACTGTTTTTT
CDR3: CASSPEATEPANEKLFF

size: few
D: TRBD2
J: TRBJ2-1
V: TRBV29-1
DNA: TGCAGCATCAAACCCGGGACTAGCGGGAGAAATGAGCAGTTCTTC
CDR3: CSIKPGTSGRNEQFF

size: .
D: TRBD2
J: TRBJ2-2
V: TRBV4-3
DNA: TGCGCCAGCAGGAGTTCCGGGACTAGCGGGAGAGAGAGCGGGGAGCTGTTTTTT
CDR3: CASRSSGTSGRESGELFF

size: once
D: TRBD2
J: TRBJ2-3
V: TRBV5-1
DNA: TGCGCCAGCACGAAGACTAGCGGGTATAGCACAGATACGCAGTATTTT
CDR3: CASTKTSGYSTDTQYF

size: few
D: TRBD2
J: TRBJ2-3
V: TRBV20-1
DNA: TGCAGTACGAACGGGGGGAGTACAACAGATACGCAGTATTTT
CDR3: CSTNGGSTTDTQYF

size: .
D: .
J: TRBJ2-3
V: TRBV3-1
DNA: TGTGCCAGCAGCCAAGCGGCGGCGAGCACAGATACGCAGTATTTT
CDR3: CASSQAAASTDTQYF

size: few
D: .
J: TRBJ1-5
V: TRBV29-1
DNA: TGCGCCAGCGGGGGGACCAATCAGCCCCAGCATTTT
CDR3: CASGGTNQPQHF

size: few
D: TRBD1
J: TRBJ1-2
V: TRBV24-1
DNA: TGTGCCACCAGTGATTTGCACAGGGGGGCAAAAAGAATGAACTATGGCTACACCTTC
CDR3: CATSDLHRGAKRMNYGYTF

size: .
D: .
J: TRBJ1-1
V: TRBV20-1
DNA: TGCAGTGCTAGGAACAGGGTTCGCACTGAAGCTTTCTTT
CDR3: CSARNRVRTEAFF

size: .
D: .
J: TRBJ1-1
V: TRBV19
DNA: TGTGCCAGTAGTATCATTGGAGCCGCGAACACTGAAGCTTTCTTT
CDR3: CASSIIGAANTEAFF

size: .
D: .
J: TRBJ1-5
V: TRBV24-1
DNA: TGTGCCACCAGTGGAGCTCGCAATCAGCCCCAGCATTTT
CDR3: CATSGARNQPQHF

size: .
D: TRBD1
J: TRBJ2-1
V: TRBV12-3/TRBV12-4
DNA: TGTGCCAGCAGTTTCGCGGACAGGGTAACCTACAATGAGCAGTTCTTC
CDR3: CASSFADRVTYNEQFF

size: few
D: .
J: TRBJ2-3
V: TRBV6-5
DNA: TGTGCCAGCATCCTTGGCGGGAAAGGCACAGATACGCAGTATTTT
CDR3: CASILGGKGTDTQYF

size: .
D: TRBD2
J: TRBJ2-1
V: TRBV5-5
DNA: TGTGCCAGCAGCTTGGGAGGACTAGCGGGAGTCCATGAGCAGTTCTTC
CDR3: CASSLGGLAGVHEQFF